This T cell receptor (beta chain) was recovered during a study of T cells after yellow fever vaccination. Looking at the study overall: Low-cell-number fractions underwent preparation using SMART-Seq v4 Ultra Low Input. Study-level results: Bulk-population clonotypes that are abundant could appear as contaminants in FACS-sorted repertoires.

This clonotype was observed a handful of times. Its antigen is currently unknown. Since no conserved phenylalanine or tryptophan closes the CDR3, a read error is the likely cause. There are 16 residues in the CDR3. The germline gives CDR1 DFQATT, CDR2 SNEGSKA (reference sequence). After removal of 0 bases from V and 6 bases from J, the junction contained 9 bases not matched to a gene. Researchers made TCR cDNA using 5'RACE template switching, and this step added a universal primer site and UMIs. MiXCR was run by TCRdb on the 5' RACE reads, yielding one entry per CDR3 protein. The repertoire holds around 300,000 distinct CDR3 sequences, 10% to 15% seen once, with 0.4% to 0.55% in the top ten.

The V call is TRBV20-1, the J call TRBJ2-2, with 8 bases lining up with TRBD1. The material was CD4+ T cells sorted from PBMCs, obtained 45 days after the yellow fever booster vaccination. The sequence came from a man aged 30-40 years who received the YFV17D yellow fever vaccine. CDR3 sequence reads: CSARDPRTGQSGELFS. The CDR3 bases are TGCAGTGCTAGAGATCCTAGGACAGGGCAATCCGGGGAGCTGTTTTCT.